The rows below give T cell receptor beta chains drawn from one sample of a study of blood T cells in healthy people across ages. Each CDR3 protein is one row after TCRdb ran MiXCR on the 5' RACE reads. Of roughly 1.5 million distinct CDR3 sequences listed, 35% to 45% are singletons. The sample was blood. The source of these receptors is a woman under 30 in good health. Both conserved end residues are part of each CDR3.

J: TRBJ2-7
V: TRBV28
CDR3: CASSRSSGTYQQYF

J: TRBJ1-1
V: TRBV4-1
CDR3: CASSQGKAEAFF

J: TRBJ2-1
V: TRBV6-1
CDR3: CASDEQRGYNEQFF

J: TRBJ2-2
V: TRBV28
CDR3: CASSFRGSKAGELFF

J: NA
V: TRBV5-1
CDR3: CASSLVDREGIQYF

J: TRBJ2-1
V: TRBV7-9
CDR3: CASSLAGGGQFF

J: TRBJ1-4
V: TRBV12-3/TRBV12-4
CDR3: CASSPQGGFRKKLFF

J: TRBJ2-3
V: TRBV4-1
CDR3: CASSRPGTLDTQYF

J: TRBJ1-2
V: TRBV29-1
CDR3: CSVVPGSAGGYTF

J: TRBJ2-3
V: TRBV4-1
CDR3: CASSLIWDTDTQYF

J: TRBJ2-3
V: TRBV7-2
CDR3: CASSKQSEISDTQYF

J: TRBJ2-7
V: TRBV2
CDR3: CASSLDRGESYEQYF

J: TRBJ2-1
V: TRBV4-1
CDR3: CASSQGQGGFEQFF

J: TRBJ1-1
V: TRBV19
CDR3: CASHYGTENTEAFF

J: TRBJ2-1
V: TRBV7-2
CDR3: CASSQGGSSNNEQFF

J: TRBJ1-6
V: TRBV5-1
CDR3: CASKGTNNSPLHF

J: TRBJ1-1
V: TRBV28
CDR3: CASSPLAAGTEAFF

J: TRBJ1-3
V: TRBV7-9
CDR3: CAGGQRNSGNTIYF

J: TRBJ1-5
V: TRBV7-8
CDR3: CASSLYGGDQPQHF

J: TRBJ2-1
V: TRBV7-2
CDR3: CASSLGTRSYNEQFF